Sequencing of this T cell receptor beta chain was carried out in a study of T-cell reconstitution after alpha-beta-depleted transplantation in children. Study-level points and caveats: Roughly two months post-transplant, alpha-beta T cells reportedly originated from several hundred graft clones that had expanded. Diversity and T-cell counts at one year after transplant derived mostly from new T cells.

This clonotype appeared a few times. The antigen is undetermined. The CDR3 runs 14 residues. The germline CDR1 and CDR2 sequences are SQVTM and ANQGSEA. V was clipped by 2 bases and J by 7 bases; unmatched bases: 5. Library preparation (for TCRbeta) was performed with unique molecular identifiers. TCRdb itself ran the PCR reads through MiXCR, one entry per CDR3 protein. The data contain 530,000 or so distinct CDR3 sequences, 27% of them singletons. The sample here was PBMCs, taken before TCRalphabeta/CD19-depleted stem cell transplant. This chain connects TRBV29-1 to TRBJ2-1; TRBD2 matches at 10 bases. The TCR was taken from a boy less than two years old with Wiskott-Aldrich syndrome, due to receive a stem cell transplant. The DNA for the CDR3 is TGCAGCGTTGAACGGCTAGCGGGAGAGAATGAGCAGTTCTTC. This gives the protein CSVERLAGENEQFF.